This T cell receptor (beta chain) was sequenced during a study of blood T cell repertoires in COVID-19. The overall study: Samples representing acute and convalescent COVID-19 were sourced from the United States, Italy and Spain. PBMCs, B-cell-depleted T cells, or T cells provided the cDNA or gDNA that made up the material.

V gave up 3 bases and J gave up 8 bases, with 11 bases separating them. The CDR3 extends over 13 amino acids. Germline V CDR1 and CDR2: PRHDT, FYEKMQ (reference sequence). As handled by the study authors: Estimates of nucleated cell counts were drawn from the amplification of reference gene primers. Measured with immunoSEQ multiplex PCR; TCRdb has only the in-frame clones, and not every one. V, J and clone size were drawn from that table, and D and trimming were deduced from the DNA. The sample has 85,000 to 130,000 clones, 90% to 95% seen once. The sample comprised peripheral blood. This TCR was sampled from a human donor in a cohort sampled during active COVID-19. J is TRBJ2-1 and V is TRBV13; D may be TRBD2 (6 bases). For the CDR3, the DNA is TGTGCCAGCAGCTTGGGGGGAGATGATGAGCAGTTCTTC. Translated: CASSLGGDDEQFF.